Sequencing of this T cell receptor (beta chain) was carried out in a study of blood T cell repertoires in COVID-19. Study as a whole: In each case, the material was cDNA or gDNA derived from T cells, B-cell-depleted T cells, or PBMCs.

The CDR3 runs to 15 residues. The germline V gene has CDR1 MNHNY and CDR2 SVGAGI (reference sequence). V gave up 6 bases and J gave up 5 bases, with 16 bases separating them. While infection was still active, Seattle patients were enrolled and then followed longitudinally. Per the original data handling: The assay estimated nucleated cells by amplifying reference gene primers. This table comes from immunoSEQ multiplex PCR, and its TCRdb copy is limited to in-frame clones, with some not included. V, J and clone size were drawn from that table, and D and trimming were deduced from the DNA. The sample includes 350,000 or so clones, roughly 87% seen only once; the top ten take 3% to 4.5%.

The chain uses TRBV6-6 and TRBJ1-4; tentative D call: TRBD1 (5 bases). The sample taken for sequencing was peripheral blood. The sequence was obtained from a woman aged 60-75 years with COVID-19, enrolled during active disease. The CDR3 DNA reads TGTGCCAGCAGACCCGCCAGGGATCGCAATGAAAAACTGTTTTTT. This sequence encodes CASRPARDRNEKLFF.